One sample yielded the 10 T cell receptor beta chains listed below, sequenced in a study of blood T cells in healthy people across ages. Sample-barcoded 5' priming and a J-beta primer mix drove a second PCR of about 7 to 11 cycles. TCRdb ran MiXCR on the 5' RACE reads and lists one entry per CDR3 protein. The sample has about 1.5 million distinct CDR3 sequences, 35% to 45% seen once. Sequencing was performed on blood. These receptors were obtained from a woman aged 18-29 years in good health.

This clonotype has a handful of counts. V is TRBV20-1 and J is TRBJ2-1; 12 nucleotides agree with TRBD1. Germline V gene sequence: CDR1 DFQATT, CDR2 SNEGSKA (reference sequence). This CDR3 contains 14 residues. The trim removed 6 bases at V and 4 bases at J, leaving 4 bases unmatched. Here the CDR3 reads CSAGDRGRYNEQFF. CDR3 coding DNA: TGCAGTGCCGGGGACAGGGGGCGATACAATGAGCAGTTCTTC.

The gene calls are TRBV7-2 and TRBJ2-5; D is unresolved. The better agreement between TRBJ2-7 and the DNA end casts doubt on the J call. The CDR3 covers 14 residues. Germline values: CDR1 SGHTA, CDR2 FQGNSA. CDR3 loop: CASSSSLPPNEQYF. In DNA form, the CDR3 reads TGTGCCAGCAGCTCTTCCCTTCCACCAAACGAGCAGTACTTC.

The chain combines TRBV6-1 with TRBJ2-1; D perhaps matches TRBD1 (5 bases). The CDR3 sequence is 18 residues long. Germline lookup yields CDR1 MNHNS and CDR2 SASEGT. The V end was cut by 4 bases, the J end by 0 bases, with 19 bases between. The CDR3 DNA sequence: TGTGCCAGCAGTGGGGGCCCCAACGCGGTGAGCTCCTACAATGAGCAGTTCTTC. Amino acids: CASSGGPNAVSSYNEQFF.

V is TRBV7-2 and J is TRBJ2-2; 8 bases map to TRBD2. The trim removed 3 bases at V and 7 bases at J, leaving 7 bases unmatched. Per germline, CDR1 SGHTA and CDR2 FQGNSA. This CDR3 comprises 15 residues. This CDR3 is CASSFSPGGGGELFF. The CDR3 DNA is TGTGCCAGCAGCTTTAGCCCGGGGGGGGGCGGGGAGCTGTTTTTT.

The chain recombines TRBV7-3 with TRBJ2-7; D uncertain. The ends were cut back, 4 bases at V and 6 bases at J, with 10 bases in the middle. CDR3 length: 12 amino acids. The germline V gene encodes CDR1 SGHTA and CDR2 FQGTGA. The CDR3 DNA follows: TGTGCCAGCAGCTCCCTAAGGGCCGAGCAGTACTTC. This sequence encodes CASSSLRAEQYF.

V is TRBV20-1 and J is TRBJ2-5, with 9 nucleotides matching TRBD1. V lost 7 bases and J lost 5; bases outside the gene matches: 2. Germline loops: CDR1 DFQATT, CDR2 SNEGSKA (reference sequence). CDR3 length: 11 amino acids. The CDR3 here is CSGDRVETQYF. The CDR3 nucleotides are TGCAGTGGGGACAGGGTTGAGACCCAGTACTTC.

This clonotype turned up a few times. The chain uses TRBV6-1 and TRBJ1-2; TRBD1 is a possible D gene (5 bases). V lost 7 bases to trimming and J lost 4 bases, with 16 bases between them. This CDR3 spans 14 amino acids. CDR1 and CDR2 (germline): MNHNS, SASEGT. CDR3 coding DNA: TGTGCCAGCAATCCAGTTGTGGGGGGCTATGGCTACACCTTC. It is translated as CASNPVVGGYGYTF.

This clonotype was seen at least ten times. V is TRBV20-1 and J is TRBJ2-7, with 7 bases aligning to TRBD1. The CDR3 spans 14 residues. Germline V gives CDR1 DFQATT, CDR2 SNEGSKA (reference sequence). The V segment lost 0 bases and the J segment 3 bases; nucleotides outside the gene matches: 5. The CDR3 spells CSAREGGGNYEQYF. The CDR3 bases are TGCAGTGCTAGAGAAGGGGGCGGAAACTACGAGCAGTACTTC.

The chain joins TRBV27 to TRBJ1-2; D unresolved. Germline CDR1 and CDR2: MNHEY and SMNVEV (reference sequence). V lost 2 bases and J lost 3, with 7 bases in between. This CDR3 has 13 residues. The CDR3: CASSLHGDYGYTF. The CDR3 coding sequence is TGTGCCAGCAGTTTACACGGGGACTATGGCTACACCTTC.

This clonotype was picked up a small number of times. This rearrangement joins TRBV7-2 to TRBJ2-7, with D perhaps matching TRBD2 (5 bases). Trimming took off 4 bases at V and 2 bases at J, with 18 bases between the two ends. Per germline, CDR1 SGHTA and CDR2 FQGNSA. The CDR3 is 16 amino acids. This chain's CDR3 is CASSYRRTPVPYEQYF. Here the CDR3 DNA reads TGTGCCAGCAGCTACCGACGGACTCCAGTACCCTACGAGCAGTACTTC.